This entry lists 9 T cell receptor beta chains sequenced from one sample in a study of T-cell memory formation after mild COVID-19. Each CDR3 protein gets one entry after TCRdb re-called the 5' RACE reads with MiXCR. Found here are over 45,000 distinct CDR3 sequences, over 8.5% of them singletons; the top ten hold approximately 12%. The specimen sequenced was PBMCs or a T cell subset sorted from them (not recorded which). Source of these receptors: an adult woman who had mild COVID-19 (a few samples of this study predate the infection). Cell type and time point are not known.

This clonotype has at least ten counts. The chain recombines TRBV12-3 or TRBV12-4 with TRBJ2-3, with 9 bases fitting TRBD2. The junction had 14 bases not matched to a gene; V was cut back by 6 bases and J by 4 bases. The CDR3 has 17 amino acids. The CDR3 loop is CASSLPPSSGAADTQYF. The CDR3 DNA sequence: TGTGCCAGCAGCCTGCCCCCCTCTAGCGGGGCCGCAGATACGCAGTATTTT.

This clonotype was counted between two and nine times. This chain links TRBV29-1 with TRBJ2-5; 7 nucleotides align to TRBD1. The trim removed 3 bases at V and 2 bases at J, leaving 6 bases unmatched. The CDR3 loop spans 14 amino acids. Germline V gene data show CDR1 as SQVTM and CDR2 as ANQGSEA. This chain's CDR3 is CSVDPSRGQETQYF. The CDR3 DNA follows: TGCAGCGTTGATCCCAGCAGGGGGCAAGAGACCCAGTACTTC.

A few counts support this clonotype. This sequence joins TRBV5-5 and TRBJ2-1; 7 bases agree with TRBD2. The germline gives CDR1 SGHKS, CDR2 YYEKEE (reference sequence). This CDR3 region has 16 residues. V trimming: 0 bases; J trimming: 6 bases; junction bases outside the gene matches: 9. This CDR3 reads CASSLDGLAVINEQFF. CDR3 nucleotide sequence: TGTGCCAGCAGCTTGGACGGGCTAGCGGTCATCAATGAGCAGTTCTTC.

The rearrangement joins TRBV27 to TRBJ2-3; unclear D gene. There are 14 residues in the CDR3. Looked up from germline, CDR1 is MNHEY and CDR2 is SMNVEV (reference sequence). V dropped 8 bases and J dropped 2 bases, with 14 bases sitting between them. In DNA form, the CDR3 reads TGTGCCAGCCGAATAGGATCCCACACAGATACGCAGTATTTT. Its protein product is CASRIGSHTDTQYF.

There are many counts of this clonotype. V and J are TRBV6-5 and TRBJ2-1; D possibly corresponds to TRBD1 (5 bases). CDR3 length equals 13 residues. Germline CDR1 MNHEY, CDR2 SVGAGI. The V and J ends lost 8 bases and 2 bases respectively, with 10 bases between them. This chain's CDR3 is CASRRTTYNEQFF. The DNA of the CDR3 is TGTGCCAGCCGAAGGACAACCTACAATGAGCAGTTCTTC.

This clonotype appeared a few times. The chain carries TRBV7-6 and TRBJ2-1; D gene uncertain. Germline CDR1 and CDR2: SGHVS and FNYEAQ. The germline V and J ends were trimmed by 2 bases and 0 bases, with 11 bases remaining between them. The CDR3 runs to 16 residues. The CDR3 loop is CASSLYGSSSYNEQFF. CDR3 DNA sequence: TGTGCCAGCAGCTTATACGGCAGTAGCTCCTACAATGAGCAGTTCTTC. Variable domain in full (rest from reference TRBV7-6 and TRBJ2-1): GAGVSQSPRYKVTKRGQDVALRCDPISGHVSLYWYRQALGQGPEFLTYFNYEAQQDKSGLPNDRFSAERPEGSISTLTIQRTEQRDSAMYRCASSLYGSSSYNEQFFGPGTRLTVL.

V gene TRBV5-1 combines with J gene TRBJ2-2; D is possibly TRBD1 (5 bases). This CDR3 has 15 residues. In germline, CDR1 is SGHRS, CDR2 YFSETQ. Trimming shortened V by 0 bases and J by 0 bases, and 6 bases separated the two germline ends. CDR3: CASSLGQPNTGELFF. CDR3 bases: TGCGCCAGCAGCTTGGGACAGCCGAACACCGGGGAGCTGTTTTTT.

The rearrangement links TRBV9 to TRBJ1-6; D gene uncertain. CDR1 SGDLS and CDR2 YYNGEE come from the germline V gene. This CDR3 has 16 residues. Trimming shortened V by 2 bases and J by 9 bases, and 18 bases separated the two germline ends. CDR3 in DNA: TGTGCCAGCAGCGTGGGGTCCGCCGATACTGGTTCACCCCTCCACTTT. Its translation is CASSVGSADTGSPLHF.

This clonotype showed up many times. The chain recombines TRBV3-1 with TRBJ2-1, with 13 bases matching TRBD2. Germline loops: CDR1 LGHDT, CDR2 YNNKEL (reference sequence). V dropped 7 bases and J dropped 7; count of bases not matched to a gene: 7. The CDR3 extends over 15 amino acids. As DNA, the CDR3 is TGTGCCAGCAACCCAACGGGACTAGCGGGAAATGAGCAGTTCTTC. The encoded protein is CASNPTGLAGNEQFF.